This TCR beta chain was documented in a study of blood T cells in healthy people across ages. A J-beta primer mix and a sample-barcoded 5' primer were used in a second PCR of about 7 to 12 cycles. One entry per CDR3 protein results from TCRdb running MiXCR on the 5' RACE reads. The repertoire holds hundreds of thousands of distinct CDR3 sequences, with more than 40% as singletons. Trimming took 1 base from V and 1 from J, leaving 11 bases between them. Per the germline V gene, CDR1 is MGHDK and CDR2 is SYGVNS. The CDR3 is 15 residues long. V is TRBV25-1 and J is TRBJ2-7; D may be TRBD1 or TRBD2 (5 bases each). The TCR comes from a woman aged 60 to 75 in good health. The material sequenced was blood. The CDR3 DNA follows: TGTGCCAGCAGTGAATCCCAGGGACCATCCTACGAGCAGTACTTC. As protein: CASSESQGPSYEQYF.